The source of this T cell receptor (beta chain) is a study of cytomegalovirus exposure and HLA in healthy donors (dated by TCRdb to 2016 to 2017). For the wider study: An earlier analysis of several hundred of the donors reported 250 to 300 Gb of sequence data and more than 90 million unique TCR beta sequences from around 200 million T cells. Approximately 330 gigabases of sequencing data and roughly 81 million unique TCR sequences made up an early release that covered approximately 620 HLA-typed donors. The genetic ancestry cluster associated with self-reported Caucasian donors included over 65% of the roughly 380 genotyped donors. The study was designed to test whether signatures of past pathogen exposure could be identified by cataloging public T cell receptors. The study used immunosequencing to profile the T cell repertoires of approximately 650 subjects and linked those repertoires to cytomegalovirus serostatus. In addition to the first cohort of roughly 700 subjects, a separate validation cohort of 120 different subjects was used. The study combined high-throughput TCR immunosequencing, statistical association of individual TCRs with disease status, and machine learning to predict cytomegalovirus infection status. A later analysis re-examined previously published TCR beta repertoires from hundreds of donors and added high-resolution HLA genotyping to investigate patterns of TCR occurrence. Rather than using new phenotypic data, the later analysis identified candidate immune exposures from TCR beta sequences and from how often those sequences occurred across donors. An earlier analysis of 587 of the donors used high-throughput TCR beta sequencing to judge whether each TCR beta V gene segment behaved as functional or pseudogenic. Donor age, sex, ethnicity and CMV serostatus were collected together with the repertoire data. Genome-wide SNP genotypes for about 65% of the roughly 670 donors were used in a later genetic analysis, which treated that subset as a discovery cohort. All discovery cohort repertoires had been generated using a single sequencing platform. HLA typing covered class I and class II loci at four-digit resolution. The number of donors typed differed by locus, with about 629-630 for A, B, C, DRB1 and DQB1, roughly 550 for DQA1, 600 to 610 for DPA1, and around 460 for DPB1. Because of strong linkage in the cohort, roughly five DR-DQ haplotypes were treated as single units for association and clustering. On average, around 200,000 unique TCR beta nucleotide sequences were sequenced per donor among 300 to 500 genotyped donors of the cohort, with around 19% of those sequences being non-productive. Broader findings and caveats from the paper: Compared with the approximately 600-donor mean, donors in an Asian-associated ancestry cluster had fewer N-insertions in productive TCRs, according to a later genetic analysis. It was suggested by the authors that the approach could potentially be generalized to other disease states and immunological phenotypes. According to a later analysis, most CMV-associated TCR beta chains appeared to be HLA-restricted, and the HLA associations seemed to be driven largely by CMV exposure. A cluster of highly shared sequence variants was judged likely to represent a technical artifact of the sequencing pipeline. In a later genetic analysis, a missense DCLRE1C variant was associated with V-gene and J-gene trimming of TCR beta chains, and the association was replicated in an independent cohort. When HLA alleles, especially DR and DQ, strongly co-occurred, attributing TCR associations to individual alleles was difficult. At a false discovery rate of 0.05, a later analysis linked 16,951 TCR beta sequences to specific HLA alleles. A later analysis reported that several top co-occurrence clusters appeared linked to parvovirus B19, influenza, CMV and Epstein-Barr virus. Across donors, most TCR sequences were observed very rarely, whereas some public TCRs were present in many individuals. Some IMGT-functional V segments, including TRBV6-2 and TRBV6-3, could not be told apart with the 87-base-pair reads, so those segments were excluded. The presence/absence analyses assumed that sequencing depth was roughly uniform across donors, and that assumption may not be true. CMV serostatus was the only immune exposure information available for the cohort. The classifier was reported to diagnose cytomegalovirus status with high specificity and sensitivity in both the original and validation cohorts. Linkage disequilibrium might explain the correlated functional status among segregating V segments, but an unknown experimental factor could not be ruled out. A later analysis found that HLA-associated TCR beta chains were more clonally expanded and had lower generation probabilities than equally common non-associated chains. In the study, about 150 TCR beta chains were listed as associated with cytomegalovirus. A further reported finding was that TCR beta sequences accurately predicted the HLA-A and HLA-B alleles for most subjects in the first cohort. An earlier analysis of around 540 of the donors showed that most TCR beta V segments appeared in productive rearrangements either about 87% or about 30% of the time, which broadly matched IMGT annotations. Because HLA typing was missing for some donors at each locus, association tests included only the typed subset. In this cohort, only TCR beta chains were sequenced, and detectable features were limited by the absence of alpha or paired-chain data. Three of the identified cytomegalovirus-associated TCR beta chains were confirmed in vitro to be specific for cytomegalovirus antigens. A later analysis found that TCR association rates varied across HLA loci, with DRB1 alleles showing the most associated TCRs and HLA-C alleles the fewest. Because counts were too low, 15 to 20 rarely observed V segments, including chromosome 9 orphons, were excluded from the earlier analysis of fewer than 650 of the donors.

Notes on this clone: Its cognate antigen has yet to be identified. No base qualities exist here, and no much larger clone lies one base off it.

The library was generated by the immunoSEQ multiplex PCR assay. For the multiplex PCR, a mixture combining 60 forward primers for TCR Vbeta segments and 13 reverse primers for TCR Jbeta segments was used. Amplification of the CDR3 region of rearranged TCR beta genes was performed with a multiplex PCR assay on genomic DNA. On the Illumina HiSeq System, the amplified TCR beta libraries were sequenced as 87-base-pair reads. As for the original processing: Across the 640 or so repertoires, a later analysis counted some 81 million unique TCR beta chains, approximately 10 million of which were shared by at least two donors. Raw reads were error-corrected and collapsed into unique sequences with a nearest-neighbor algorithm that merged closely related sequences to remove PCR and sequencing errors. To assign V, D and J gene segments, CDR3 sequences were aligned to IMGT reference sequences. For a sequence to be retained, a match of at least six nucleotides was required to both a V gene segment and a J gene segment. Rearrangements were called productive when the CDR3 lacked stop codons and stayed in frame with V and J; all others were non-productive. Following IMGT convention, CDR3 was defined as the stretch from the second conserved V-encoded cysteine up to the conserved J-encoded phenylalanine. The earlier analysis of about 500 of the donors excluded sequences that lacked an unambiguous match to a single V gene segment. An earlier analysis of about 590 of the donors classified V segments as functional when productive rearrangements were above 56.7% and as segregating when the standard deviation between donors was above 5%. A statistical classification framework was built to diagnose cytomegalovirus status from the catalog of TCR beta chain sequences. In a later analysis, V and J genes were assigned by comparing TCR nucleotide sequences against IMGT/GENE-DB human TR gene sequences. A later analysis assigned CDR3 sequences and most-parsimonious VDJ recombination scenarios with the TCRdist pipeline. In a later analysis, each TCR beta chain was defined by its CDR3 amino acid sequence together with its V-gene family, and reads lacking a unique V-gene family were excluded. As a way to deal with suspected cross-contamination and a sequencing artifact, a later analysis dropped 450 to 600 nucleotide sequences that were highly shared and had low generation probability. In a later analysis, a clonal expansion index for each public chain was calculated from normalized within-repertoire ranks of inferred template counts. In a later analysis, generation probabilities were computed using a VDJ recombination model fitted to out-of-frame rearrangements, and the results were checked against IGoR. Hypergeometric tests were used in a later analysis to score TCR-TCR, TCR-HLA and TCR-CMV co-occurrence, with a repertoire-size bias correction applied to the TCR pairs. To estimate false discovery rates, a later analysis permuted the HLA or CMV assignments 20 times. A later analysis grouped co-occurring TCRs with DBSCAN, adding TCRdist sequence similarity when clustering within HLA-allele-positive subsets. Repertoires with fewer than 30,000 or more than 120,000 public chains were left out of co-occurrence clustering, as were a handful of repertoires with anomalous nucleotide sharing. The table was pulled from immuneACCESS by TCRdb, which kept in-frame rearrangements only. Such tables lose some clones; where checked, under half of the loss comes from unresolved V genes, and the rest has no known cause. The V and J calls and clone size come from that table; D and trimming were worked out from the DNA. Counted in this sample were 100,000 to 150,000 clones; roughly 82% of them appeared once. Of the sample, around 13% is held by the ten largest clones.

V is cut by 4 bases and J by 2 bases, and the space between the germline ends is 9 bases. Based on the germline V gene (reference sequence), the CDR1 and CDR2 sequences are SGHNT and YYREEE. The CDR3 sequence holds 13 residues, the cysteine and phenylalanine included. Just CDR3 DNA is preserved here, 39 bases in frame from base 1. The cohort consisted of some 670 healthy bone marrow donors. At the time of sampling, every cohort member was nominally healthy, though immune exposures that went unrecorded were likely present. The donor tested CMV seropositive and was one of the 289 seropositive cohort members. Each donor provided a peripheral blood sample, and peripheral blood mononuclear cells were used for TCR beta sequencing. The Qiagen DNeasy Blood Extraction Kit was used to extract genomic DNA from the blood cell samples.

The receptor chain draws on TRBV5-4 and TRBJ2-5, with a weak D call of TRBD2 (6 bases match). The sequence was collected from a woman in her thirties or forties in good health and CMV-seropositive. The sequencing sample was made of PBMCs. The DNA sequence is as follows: TGTGCCAGCAGCCCCGGGAGACAAGAGACCCAGTACTTC. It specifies CASSPGRQETQYF.